Listed below are T cell receptor beta chains from one sample, sequenced in a study of blood T cells in healthy people across ages. TCRdb reprocessed the 5' RACE reads with MiXCR, giving one entry per CDR3 protein. The sample lists 1,300,000 or so distinct CDR3 sequences; approximately 60% were seen once. Sequencing used blood. The receptor source for this set is a man between 18 and 35 years old in good health. The CDR3 runs from the conserved cysteine through the conserved F or W. Fields, in order: V gene, D gene, J gene, clone size, CDR3 DNA, CDR3 protein. A D gene is named only where the DNA matches it firmly. A row's size may be missing; if present it is once, few, many or a size class.

TRBV7-9	TRBD2	TRBJ2-1	NA	TGTGCCAGCAGTCCTACCCTCACGGGAGGCCACAATGAGCAGTTCTTC	CASSPTLTGGHNEQFF
TRBV29-1	NA	TRBJ2-7	NA	TGCAGCGTTAACGGTCTGTTTGACAATGAGCAGTACTTC	CSVNGLFDNEQYF
TRBV6-6	NA	TRBJ2-7	NA	TGTGCCAGCAGTTACCCCCGACGGGGTGGCTCCTACGAGCAGTACTTC	CASSYPRRGGSYEQYF
TRBV6-6	NA	TRBJ1-1	NA	TGTGCCAGCAGTTTCCTGGCCAGGGACACTGAAGCTTTCTTT	CASSFLARDTEAFF
TRBV11-2	NA	TRBJ1-6	NA	TGTGCCAGCAGCCAAATGGGGGATTCACCCCTCCACTTT	CASSQMGDSPLHF
TRBV20-1	NA	TRBJ2-7	once	TGCAGTGCTAGTAAGGACCCGGAGTACGAGCAGTACTTC	CSASKDPEYEQYF
TRBV10-2	NA	TRBJ1-1	once	TGCGCCAGCAGTGAGCGGGGACTGGAAGCTTTCTTT	CASSERGLEAFF
TRBV4-1	NA	TRBJ2-1	few	TGCGCCAGCAGCCATGTAAGGGACTATGAGCAGTTCTTC	CASSHVRDYEQFF
TRBV4-3	TRBD2	TRBJ2-1	NA	TGCGCCAGCTCCGGGGGACTAGCGGGGTCCAGGACCTACAATGGGCAGTTCTTC	CASSGGLAGSRTYNGQFF
TRBV20-1	TRBD2	TRBJ2-7	NA	TGCAGTGCTACCCCCTCAACAGCGGGAGGACTCTCCTACGAGCAGTACTTC	CSATPSTAGGLSYEQYF
TRBV7-9	NA	TRBJ2-7	NA	TGTGCCAGCAGCTTAGTAAAAATGGACGGAGGGGACCGCTACGAGCAGTACTTC	CASSLVKMDGGDRYEQYF
TRBV12-5	TRBD1	TRBJ2-7	NA	TGTGCTAGTGGTTTGGATCGACCCGGGACAGTTCCTTACGAGCAGTACTTC	CASGLDRPGTVPYEQYF
TRBV4-1	TRBD2	TRBJ2-3	NA	TGCGCCAGCAGCCAATACACTAGCGGGGGGGATGGAGATACGCAGTATTTT	CASSQYTSGGDGDTQYF
TRBV27	TRBD1	TRBJ2-7	few	TGTGCCAGCAGTCCGAAGGGGACAGGGATAGTTTACGAGCAGTACTTC	CASSPKGTGIVYEQYF
TRBV4-3	TRBD1	TRBJ1-2	few	TGCGCCAGCAGCCAAGCTAGGGGGCATGGCTACACCTTC	CASSQARGHGYTF
TRBV12-3/TRBV12-4	NA	TRBJ2-7	few	TGTGCCAGCAGTTTAGCCGATTCGATCGAGCAGTACTTC	CASSLADSIEQYF
TRBV20-1	NA	TRBJ2-1	NA	TGCAGTGCCACTACTAGTAGCAATGAGCAGTTCTTC	CSATTSSNEQFF
TRBV14	NA	TRBJ2-1	NA	TGTGCCAGCAGCCATCGGGGGAGAGTCGGCAATGAGCAGTTCTTC	CASSHRGRVGNEQFF
TRBV10-3	NA	TRBJ1-6	NA	TGTGCCACCACACCCACCGGGGCAAGCTCACCCCTCCACTTT	CATTPTGASSPLHF
TRBV4-2	NA	TRBJ2-3	NA	TGTGCCAGCGCCCCGGACAACACAGATACGCAGTATTTT	CASAPDNTDTQYF
TRBV4-1	NA	TRBJ2-7	NA	TGCGCCAGCAGCCAAGATGAGTTTGGGAGCTACGAGCAGTACTTC	CASSQDEFGSYEQYF
TRBV20-1	NA	TRBJ2-1	NA	TGCAGTGGATGGGGTATGAGATACAATGAGCAGTTCTTC	CSGWGMRYNEQFF
TRBV6-5	NA	TRBJ1-1	NA	TGTGCCATTTTCAACGGGGATTGGAACACTGAAGCTTTCTTT	CAIFNGDWNTEAFF
TRBV5-1	TRBD2	TRBJ2-5	NA	TGCGCCAGCAGCTCGGGACTAGCGGGAGTTGGGCAAGAGACCCAGTACTTC	CASSSGLAGVGQETQYF
TRBV7-9	NA	TRBJ1-2	many	TGTGCCAGCAGCTTAGGATCTGATGGCTACACCTTC	CASSLGSDGYTF
TRBV4-1	NA	TRBJ2-3	NA	TGCGCCAGCAGCCAAGTCGAGGACGGCACAGATACGCAGTATTTT	CASSQVEDGTDTQYF
TRBV7-6	NA	TRBJ1-2	few	TGTGCCAGCAGCTCCGACAGGTTCGGCTATGGCTACACCTTC	CASSSDRFGYGYTF
TRBV9	TRBD2	TRBJ2-2	NA	TGTGCCAGCAGCGTGACTAGCGGGGGGCCCCTCACCGGGGAGCTGTTTTTT	CASSVTSGGPLTGELFF
TRBV5-1	TRBD2	TRBJ2-3	NA	TGCGCCAGCAGCTTACTAGCGGTTGGGGGTGATACGCAGTATTTT	CASSLLAVGGDTQYF
TRBV4-2	TRBD1	TRBJ2-1	NA	TGTGCCAGCGGGGGACAGCTCCACAATGAGCAGTTCTTC	CASGGQLHNEQFF
TRBV7-2	TRBD2	TRBJ2-5	many	TGTGCCAGCAGCTTAGGACTAGCGGGAGTCAATGAGCAGTACTTC	CASSLGLAGVNEQYF
TRBV5-1	TRBD1	TRBJ2-7	few	TGCGCCAGCAGTAGTGGGACAGAGTTCTACGAGCAGTACTTC	CASSSGTEFYEQYF
TRBV7-9	TRBD1	TRBJ1-1	NA	TGTGCCAGCAGGCCAGGGGGCGGGAACACTGAAGCTTTCTTT	CASRPGGGNTEAFF
TRBV5-1	NA	TRBJ2-3	NA	TGCGCCAGCAGCTGGGCCCTCACATCGGCAGGATCTGCTCCAGATACGCAGTATTTT	CASSWALTSAGSAPDTQYF
TRBV6-5	NA	TRBJ2-7	NA	TGTGCCAGCAGTTACTCCCGGTCCATAGGGAACCCCTCCTACGAGCAGTACTTC	CASSYSRSIGNPSYEQYF
TRBV5-5	NA	TRBJ1-2	NA	TGTGCCAGCAGCTTGCTAGTACAAGCCCCAAACTATGGCTACACCTTC	CASSLLVQAPNYGYTF